The source of this T cell receptor beta chain is a study of CD8+CD57+ T cells in acquired aplastic anemia. TCR beta VDJ and CDR3 profiling used genomic DNA as template. TCRdb itself ran the reads through MiXCR, one entry per CDR3 protein. The table includes around 250,000 distinct CDR3 sequences, approximately 57% detected once. Germline CDR1 reads MNHEY; CDR2 reads SMNVEV (reference sequence). This CDR3 contains 13 residues. V lost 5 bases and J lost 4, with 8 bases in between. The source is a human donor with severe aplastic anemia or a healthy control (not recorded which). The specimen was sorted CD4+, CD8+, or CD8+CD57+ T cells (not recorded which) from PBMCs. V is TRBV27 and J is TRBJ1-4; no reliable D call. The CDR3 region is CASSGRNNEKLFF. DNA of the CDR3: TGTGCCAGCAGTGGGCGGAATAATGAAAAACTGTTTTTT.